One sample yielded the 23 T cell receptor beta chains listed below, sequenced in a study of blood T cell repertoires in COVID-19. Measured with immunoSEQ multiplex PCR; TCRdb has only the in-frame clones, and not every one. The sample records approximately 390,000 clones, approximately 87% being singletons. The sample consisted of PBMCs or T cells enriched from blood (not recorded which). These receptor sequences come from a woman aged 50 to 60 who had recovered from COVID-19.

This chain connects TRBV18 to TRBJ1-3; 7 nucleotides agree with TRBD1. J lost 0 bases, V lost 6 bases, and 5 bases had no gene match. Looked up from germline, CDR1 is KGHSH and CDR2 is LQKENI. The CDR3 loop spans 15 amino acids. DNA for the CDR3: TGTGCCAGCTCGTCGACAGGGAGCTCTGGAAACACCATATATTTT. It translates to CASSSTGSSGNTIYF.

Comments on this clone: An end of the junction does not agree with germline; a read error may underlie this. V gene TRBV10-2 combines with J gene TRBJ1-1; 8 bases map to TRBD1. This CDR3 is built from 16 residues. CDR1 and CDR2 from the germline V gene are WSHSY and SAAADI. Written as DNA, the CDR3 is TGCGCCAGCGGTGATACAGACAGGGGTTCCAGCACTGAAGCTTTCTTT. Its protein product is CASGDTDRGSSTEAFF.

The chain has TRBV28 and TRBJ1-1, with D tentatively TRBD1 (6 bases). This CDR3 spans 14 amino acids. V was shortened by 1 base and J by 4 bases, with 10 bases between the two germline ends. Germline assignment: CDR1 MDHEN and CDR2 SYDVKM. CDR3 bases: TGTGCCAGCAGTTTATACAGGGTGGGCACTGAAGCTTTCTTT. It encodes CASSLYRVGTEAFF.

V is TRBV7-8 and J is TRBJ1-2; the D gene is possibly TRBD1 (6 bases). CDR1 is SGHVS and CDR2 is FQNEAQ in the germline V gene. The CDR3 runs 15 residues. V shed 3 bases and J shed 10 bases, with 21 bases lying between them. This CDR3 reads CASSLGARAPSSYTF. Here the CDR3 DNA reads TGTGCCAGCAGCTTGGGGGCGCGGGCGCCCTCATCCTACACCTTC.

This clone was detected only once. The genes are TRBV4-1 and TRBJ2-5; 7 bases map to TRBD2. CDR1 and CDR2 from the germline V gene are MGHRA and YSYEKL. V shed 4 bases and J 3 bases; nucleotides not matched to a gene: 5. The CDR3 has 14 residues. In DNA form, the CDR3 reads TGCGCCAGCAGCCCTAGCCTAGCGGAAGAGACCCAGTACTTC. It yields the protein CASSPSLAEETQYF.

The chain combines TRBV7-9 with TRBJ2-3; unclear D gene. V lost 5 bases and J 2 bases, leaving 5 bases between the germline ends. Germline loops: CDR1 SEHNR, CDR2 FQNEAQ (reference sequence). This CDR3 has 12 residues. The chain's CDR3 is CASSRSTDTQYF. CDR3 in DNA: TGTGCCAGCAGCCGGTCCACAGATACGCAGTATTTT.

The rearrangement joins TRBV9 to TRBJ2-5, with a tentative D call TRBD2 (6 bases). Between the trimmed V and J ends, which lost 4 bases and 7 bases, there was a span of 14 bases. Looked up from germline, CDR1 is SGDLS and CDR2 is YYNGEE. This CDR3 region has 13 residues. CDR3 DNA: TGTGCCAGCAGCCAGGGCCACGGGGGGACCCAGTACTTC. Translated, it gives CASSQGHGGTQYF.

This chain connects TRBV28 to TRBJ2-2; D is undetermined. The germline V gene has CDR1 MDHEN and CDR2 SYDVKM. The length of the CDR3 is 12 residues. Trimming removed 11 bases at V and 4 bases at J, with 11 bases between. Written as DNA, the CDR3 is TGTGCCGGCGGCCGAAGCACCGGGGAGCTGTTTTTT. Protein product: CAGGRSTGELFF.

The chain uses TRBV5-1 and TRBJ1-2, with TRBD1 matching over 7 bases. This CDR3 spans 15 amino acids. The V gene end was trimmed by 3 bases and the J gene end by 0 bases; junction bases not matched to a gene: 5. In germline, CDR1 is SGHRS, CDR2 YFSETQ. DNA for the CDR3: TGCGCCAGCAGCTATGACAGGGAAGCTAACTATGGCTACACCTTC. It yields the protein CASSYDREANYGYTF.

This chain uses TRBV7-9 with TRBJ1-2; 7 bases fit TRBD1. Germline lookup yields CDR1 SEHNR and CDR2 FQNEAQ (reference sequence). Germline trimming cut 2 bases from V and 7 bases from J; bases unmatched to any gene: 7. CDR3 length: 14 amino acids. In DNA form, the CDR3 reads TGTGCCAGCAGCTTAAGGACAGGAGTCGCTGGCTACACCTTC. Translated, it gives CASSLRTGVAGYTF. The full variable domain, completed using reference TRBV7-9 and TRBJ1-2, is DTGVSQNPRHKITKRGQNVTFRCDPISEHNRLYWYRQTLGQGPEFLTYFQNEAQLEKSRLLSDRFSAERPKGSFSTLEIQRTEQGDSAMYLCASSLRTGVAGYTFGSGTRLTVV.

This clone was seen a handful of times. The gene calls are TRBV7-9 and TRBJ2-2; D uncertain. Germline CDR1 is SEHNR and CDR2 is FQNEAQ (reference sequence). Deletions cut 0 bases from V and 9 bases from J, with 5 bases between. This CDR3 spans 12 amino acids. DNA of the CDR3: TGTGCCAGCAGCTTAGCGTCCTGGGAGCTGTTTTTT. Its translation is CASSLASWELFF.

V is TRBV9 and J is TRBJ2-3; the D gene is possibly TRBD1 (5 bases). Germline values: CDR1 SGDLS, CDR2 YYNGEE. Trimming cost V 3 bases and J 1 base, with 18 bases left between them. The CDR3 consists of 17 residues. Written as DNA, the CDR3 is TGTGCCAGCAGCGCCAGACAGATAACAACCGGCACAGATACGCAGTATTTT. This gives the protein CASSARQITTGTDTQYF.

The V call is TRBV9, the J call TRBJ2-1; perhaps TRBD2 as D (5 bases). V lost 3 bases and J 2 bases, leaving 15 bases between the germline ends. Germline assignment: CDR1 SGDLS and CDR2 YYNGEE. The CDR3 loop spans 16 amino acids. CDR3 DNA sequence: TGTGCCAGCAGCGGTGACCTTAGCGAAACCTACAATGAGCAGTTCTTC. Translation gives CASSGDLSETYNEQFF.

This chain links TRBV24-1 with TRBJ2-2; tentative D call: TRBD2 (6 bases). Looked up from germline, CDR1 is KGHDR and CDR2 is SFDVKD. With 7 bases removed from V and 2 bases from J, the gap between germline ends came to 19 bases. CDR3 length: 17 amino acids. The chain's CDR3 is CATRPGKGGKNTGELFF. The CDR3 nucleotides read TGTGCCACCAGGCCCGGGAAGGGCGGGAAAAACACCGGGGAGCTGTTTTTT.

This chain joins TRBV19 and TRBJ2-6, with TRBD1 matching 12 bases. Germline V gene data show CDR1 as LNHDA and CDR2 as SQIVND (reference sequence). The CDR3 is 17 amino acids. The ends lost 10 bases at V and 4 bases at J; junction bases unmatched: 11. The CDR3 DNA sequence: TGTGCCACCCTACCGGGACAGGGGGCGCGGGGGGCCAACGTCCTGACTTTC. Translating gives CATLPGQGARGANVLTF. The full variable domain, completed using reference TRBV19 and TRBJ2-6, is DGGITQSPKYLFRKEGQNVTLSCEQNLNHDAMYWYRQDPGQGLRLIYYSQIVNDFQKGDIAEGYSVSREKKESFPLTVTSAQKNPTAFYLCATLPGQGARGANVLTFGAGSRLTVL.

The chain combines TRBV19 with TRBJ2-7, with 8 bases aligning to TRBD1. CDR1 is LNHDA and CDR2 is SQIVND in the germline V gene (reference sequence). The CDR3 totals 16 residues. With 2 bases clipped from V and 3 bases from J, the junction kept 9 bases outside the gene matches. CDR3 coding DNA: TGTGCCAGTAGTATACAGGGGGCGGCAAGCGGCTACGAGCAGTACTTC. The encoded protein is CASSIQGAASGYEQYF.

This chain's CDR3 is CASSLNGVTGGGSPLHF. CDR3 sequence (DNA): TGTGCCAGCAGCTTAAACGGCGTGACAGGGGGCGGATCACCCCTCCACTTT. The chain combines TRBV7-9 with TRBJ1-6, with 10 bases lining up with TRBD1. Germline CDR1 and CDR2: SEHNR and FQNEAQ (reference sequence). The trim removed 2 bases at V and 10 bases at J, leaving 11 bases unmatched. The CDR3 has 17 amino acids.

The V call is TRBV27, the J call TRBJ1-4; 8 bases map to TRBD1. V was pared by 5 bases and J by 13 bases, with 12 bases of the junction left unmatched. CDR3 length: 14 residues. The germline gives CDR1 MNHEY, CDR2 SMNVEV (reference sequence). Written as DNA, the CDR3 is TGTGCCAGCAGTCTAGGGACAGGCTCAGGGGGACTGTTTTTT. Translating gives CASSLGTGSGGLFF.

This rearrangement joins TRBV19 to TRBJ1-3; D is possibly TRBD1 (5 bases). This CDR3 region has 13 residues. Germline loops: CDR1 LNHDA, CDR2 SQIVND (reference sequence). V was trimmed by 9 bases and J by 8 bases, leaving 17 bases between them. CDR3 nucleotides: TGTGCCAGCAGGGCCCTCGCGGGGGACACCATATATTTT. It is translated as CASRALAGDTIYF.

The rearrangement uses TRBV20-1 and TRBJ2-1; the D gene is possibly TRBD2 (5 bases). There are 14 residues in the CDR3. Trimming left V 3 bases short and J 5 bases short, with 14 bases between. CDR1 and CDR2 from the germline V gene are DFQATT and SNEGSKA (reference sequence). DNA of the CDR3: TGCAGTGCTAGTCTAGCTTCATATAACAATGAGCAGTTCTTC. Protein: CSASLASYNNEQFF.

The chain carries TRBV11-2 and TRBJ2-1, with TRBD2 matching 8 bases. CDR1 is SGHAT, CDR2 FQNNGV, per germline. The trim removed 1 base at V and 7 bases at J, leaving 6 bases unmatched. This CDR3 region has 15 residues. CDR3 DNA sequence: TGTGCCAGCAGCTTAGCGGGGGGGGCCGGGAATGAGCAGTTCTTC. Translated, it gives CASSLAGGAGNEQFF.

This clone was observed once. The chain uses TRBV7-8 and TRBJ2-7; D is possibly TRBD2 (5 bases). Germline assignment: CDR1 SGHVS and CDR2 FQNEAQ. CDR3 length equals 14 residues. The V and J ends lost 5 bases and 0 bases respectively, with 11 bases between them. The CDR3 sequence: CASSGLLYSYEQYF. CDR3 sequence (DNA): TGTGCCAGCAGCGGACTTCTCTACTCCTACGAGCAGTACTTC.

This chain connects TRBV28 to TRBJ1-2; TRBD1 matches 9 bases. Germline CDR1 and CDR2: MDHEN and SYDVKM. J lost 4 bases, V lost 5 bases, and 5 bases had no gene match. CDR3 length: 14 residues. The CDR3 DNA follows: TGTGCCAGCAGTCTCTCGGACAGGGGCTATGGCTACACCTTC. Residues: CASSLSDRGYGYTF.